The source of this TCR beta chain is a study of T-cell memory formation after mild COVID-19. Study findings and constraints: Some responding clones appeared in pre-infection memory, suggesting cross-reactive memory joined.

V lost 4 bases, J lost 5 bases, and 7 bases stayed unmatched. The CDR3 sequence is 14 residues long. The V gene's germline CDR1 is DFQATT and CDR2 SNEGSKA (reference sequence). With constant-segment primers, 5'RACE yielded cDNA libraries of TCR alpha and TCR beta that carried sample barcodes and UMIs. TCRdb re-analysed the 5' RACE reads in MiXCR, keeping a single row per CDR3 protein. This table holds roughly 400,000 distinct CDR3 sequences, approximately 16% found once. This clonotype turned up a few times. Its antigen remains unidentified. This chain uses TRBV20-1 with TRBJ2-2; TRBD1 matches 7 bases. Sequenced sample: PBMCs or a T cell subset sorted from them (not recorded which). The TCR comes from a man between 18 and 35 years old who had mild COVID-19 (a few samples of this study predate the infection). Cell type and time point are not known. CDR3 sequence: CSAKRQGSTGELFF. CDR3 DNA sequence: TGCAGTGCTAAGAGACAGGGTTCGACCGGGGAGCTGTTTTTT.